A single sample gave rise to the 16 T cell receptor beta chains below, sequenced in a study of T-cell memory formation after mild COVID-19. Each CDR3 protein is one row after TCRdb ran MiXCR on the 5' RACE reads. The sample lists some 290,000 distinct CDR3 sequences, 16% seen once, with around 23% in the top ten. The specimen was PBMCs or a T cell subset sorted from them (not recorded which). Source of these receptors: a man younger than 35 who had mild COVID-19 (a few samples of this study predate the infection). Cell type and time point are not known.

The chain recombines TRBV7-9 with TRBJ2-3; D not certain. V lost 8 bases and J 4 bases, leaving 16 bases between the germline ends. The germline V gene has CDR1 SEHNR and CDR2 FQNEAQ (reference sequence). This CDR3 region has 14 residues. In DNA, the CDR3 is TGTGCCAGCCTCTTGTCTATGGTTCCAGATACGCAGTATTTT. This sequence encodes CASLLSMVPDTQYF.

This clonotype appeared a few times. The CDR3 protein is CAISESAAAPEQYF. CDR3 coding DNA: TGTGCCATCAGTGAGTCGGCCGCCGCCCCGGAGCAGTACTTC. This chain links TRBV10-3 with TRBJ2-7; unclear D gene. V shed 0 bases and J shed 7 bases, with 13 bases lying between them. The CDR3 totals 14 residues. The germline V gene has CDR1 ENHRY and CDR2 SYGVKD.

This clonotype was seen a few times. This chain links TRBV12-3 or TRBV12-4 with TRBJ2-7; D unclear. This CDR3 has 13 residues. V lost 5 bases and J lost 2, with 10 bases in between. CDR3 residues: CASSVGTPYEQYV. The CDR3 DNA reads TGTGCCAGCAGTGTGGGTACCCCCTACGAGCAGTACGTC.

This clonotype was counted only a few times. The chain uses TRBV20-1 and TRBJ1-6, with 7 positions matching TRBD1. Trimming removed 2 bases from V and 10 bases from J; junction bases left unmatched: 11. The germline gives CDR1 DFQATT, CDR2 SNEGSKA (reference sequence). The CDR3 covers 15 residues. DNA for the CDR3: TGCAGTGCTAGAAGGGACAGCCGAACAGGATCACCCCTCCACTTT. It translates to CSARRDSRTGSPLHF.

This clonotype was seen only a few times. The J gene is TRBJ2-7, the V gene TRBV27, with D hard to call. V lost 5 bases to trimming and J lost 4 bases, with 15 bases between them. From germline, CDR1 is MNHEY and CDR2 SMNVEV (reference sequence). The CDR3 length is 14 residues. The CDR3 loop reads CASSRQGLLYEQYF. CDR3 DNA: TGTGCCAGCAGTCGTCAAGGCTTGTTATACGAGCAGTACTTC.

This clonotype occurred a few times. The CDR3 DNA sequence: TGTGCCAGCAGCAAACGGCGAGAAACGAACACTGAAGCTTTCTTT. The encoded protein is CASSKRRETNTEAFF. This chain links TRBV21-1 with TRBJ1-1. TRBV21-1 is termed a pseudogene. CDR3 size: 15 residues.

The chain employs TRBV6-5 and TRBJ2-1; D is unclear. V was clipped by 3 bases and J by 6 bases, with 3 bases between them. Germline lookup yields CDR1 MNHEY and CDR2 SVGAGI. The CDR3 is 11 amino acids. The CDR3 DNA reads TGTGCCAGCAGTTATCTCAATGAGCAGTTCTTC. Protein sequence: CASSYLNEQFF.

The gene calls are TRBV12-3 or TRBV12-4 and TRBJ2-7, with D perhaps matching TRBD1 (6 bases). This CDR3 is 16 amino acids long. Trimming took off 4 bases at V and 6 bases at J, with 22 bases between the two ends. Here the CDR3 reads CASSSAWELQGGEQYF. DNA of the CDR3: TGTGCCAGCAGTTCAGCATGGGAATTACAGGGTGGCGAGCAGTACTTC.

This clonotype has a handful of counts. The chain combines TRBV7-2 with TRBJ2-7; no firm D call. Deletions cut 1 base from V and 0 bases from J, with 10 bases between. Germline loops: CDR1 SGHTA, CDR2 FQGNSA. The CDR3 is 15 amino acids. DNA for the CDR3: TGTGCCAGCAGCTTAGTGGTTCTGGACTCCTACGAGCAGTACTTC. Translating it yields CASSLVVLDSYEQYF.

This clonotype was seen a few times. The chain employs TRBV5-1 and TRBJ2-1, with 9 bases that match TRBD1. V was clipped by 4 bases and J by 8 bases; unmatched bases: 10. CDR3 length: 15 amino acids. The V gene's germline CDR1 is SGHRS and CDR2 YFSETQ. In DNA, the CDR3 is TGCGCCAGCAGCGCGCCCGGGACAGGGAACGATGAGCAGTTCTTC. Translation gives CASSAPGTGNDEQFF.

The chain is built from TRBV12-3 or TRBV12-4 and TRBJ2-2, with D perhaps TRBD1 (5 bases). This CDR3 region has 13 residues. With 3 bases removed from V and 5 bases from J, the gap between germline ends came to 7 bases. The DNA of the CDR3 is TGTGCCAGCAGTTTCCCAGGGACCGGGGAGCTGTTTTTT. Translating gives CASSFPGTGELFF.

This chain links TRBV2 with TRBJ1-1, with no clear D. V was shortened by 1 base and J by 3 bases, with 6 bases between the two germline ends. The CDR3 is 13 residues long. Per germline, CDR1 SNHLY and CDR2 FYNNEI. CDR3 amino acids: CASSEGRDTEAFF. The DNA of the CDR3 is TGTGCCAGCAGTGAAGGGAGGGACACTGAAGCTTTCTTT.

This clonotype was detected many times. DNA for the CDR3: TGCAGTGCTAGAGATTACCAGGGACGAGAGACCCAGTACTTC. Protein sequence: CSARDYQGRETQYF. J is TRBJ2-5 and V is TRBV20-1, with D perhaps given as TRBD1 or TRBD2 (5 bases each). The V gene's germline CDR1 is DFQATT and CDR2 SNEGSKA (reference sequence). The CDR3 is made up of 14 amino acids. With 0 bases removed from V and 4 bases from J, the gap between germline ends came to 12 bases.

This clonotype has just a few counts. The rearrangement joins TRBV10-3 to TRBJ1-2; D may be TRBD1 (5 bases). Germline V gene lookup returns CDR1 ENHRY and CDR2 SYGVKD. V shed 3 bases and J shed 2 bases, with 10 bases lying between them. The CDR3 spans 14 residues. The CDR3 DNA reads as TGTGCCATCAGTGAACAGGTCTCGAACTATGGCTACACCTTC. Its translation is CAISEQVSNYGYTF.

The V gene is TRBV11-2, the J gene TRBJ2-3, with TRBD2 as a possible D gene (6 bases). V lost 2 bases and J 6 bases, leaving 12 bases between the germline ends. This CDR3 has 14 residues. CDR1 and CDR2 (germline): SGHAT, FQNNGV. The CDR3 DNA reads TGTGCCAGCAGCTTAACGGCGGGGCGGGATACGCAGTATTTT. Amino acids: CASSLTAGRDTQYF.

This clonotype was counted many times. This sequence joins TRBV29-1 and TRBJ2-5; no firm D call. This CDR3 comprises 15 residues. Trimming took off 0 bases at V and 5 bases at J, with 16 bases between the two ends. From germline, CDR1 is SQVTM and CDR2 ANQGSEA. CDR3 DNA: TGCAGCGTTGAAGACACTTTTCGCGAAGAGGAGACCCAGTACTTC. As protein: CSVEDTFREEETQYF.